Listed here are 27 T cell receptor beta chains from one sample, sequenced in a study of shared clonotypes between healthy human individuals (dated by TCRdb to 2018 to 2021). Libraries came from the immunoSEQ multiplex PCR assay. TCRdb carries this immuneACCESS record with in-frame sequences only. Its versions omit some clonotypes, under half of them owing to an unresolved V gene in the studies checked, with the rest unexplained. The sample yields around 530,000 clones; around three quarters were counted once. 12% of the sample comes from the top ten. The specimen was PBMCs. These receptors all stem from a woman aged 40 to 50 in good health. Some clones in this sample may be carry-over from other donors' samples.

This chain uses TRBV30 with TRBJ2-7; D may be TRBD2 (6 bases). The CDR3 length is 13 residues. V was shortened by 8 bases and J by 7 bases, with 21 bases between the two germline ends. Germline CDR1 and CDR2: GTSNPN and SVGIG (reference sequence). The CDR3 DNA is TGTGCCCACGGATGGAGGGCCAGTGGGGAGCAGTACTTC. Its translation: CAHGWRASGEQYF.

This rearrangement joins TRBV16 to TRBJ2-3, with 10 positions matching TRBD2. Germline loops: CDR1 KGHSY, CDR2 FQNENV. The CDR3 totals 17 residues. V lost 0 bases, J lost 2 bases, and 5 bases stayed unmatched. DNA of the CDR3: TGTGCCAGCAGCCAATCAAGGACTAGCGGACACACAGATACGCAGTATTTT. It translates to CASSQSRTSGHTDTQYF.

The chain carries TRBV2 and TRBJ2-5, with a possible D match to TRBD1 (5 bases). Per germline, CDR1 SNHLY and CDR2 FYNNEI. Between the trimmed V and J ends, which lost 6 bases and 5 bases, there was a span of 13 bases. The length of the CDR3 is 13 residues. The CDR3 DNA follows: TGTGCCAGCAGCCAGGGCACATCCGAGACCCAGTACTTC. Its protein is CASSQGTSETQYF.

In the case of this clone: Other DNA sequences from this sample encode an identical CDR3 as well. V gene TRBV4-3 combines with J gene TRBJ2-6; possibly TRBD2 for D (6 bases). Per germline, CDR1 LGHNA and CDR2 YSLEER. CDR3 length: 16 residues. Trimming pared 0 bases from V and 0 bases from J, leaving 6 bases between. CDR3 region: CASSQDGSSGANVLTF. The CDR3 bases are TGCGCCAGCAGCCAAGACGGGAGCTCTGGGGCCAACGTCCTGACTTTC.

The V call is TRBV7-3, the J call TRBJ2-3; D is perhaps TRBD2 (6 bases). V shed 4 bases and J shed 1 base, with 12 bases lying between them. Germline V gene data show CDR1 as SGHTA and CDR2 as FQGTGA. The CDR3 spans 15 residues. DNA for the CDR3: TGTGCCAGCAGCTCGAACGGGGGTCGCACAGATACGCAGTATTTT. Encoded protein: CASSSNGGRTDTQYF.

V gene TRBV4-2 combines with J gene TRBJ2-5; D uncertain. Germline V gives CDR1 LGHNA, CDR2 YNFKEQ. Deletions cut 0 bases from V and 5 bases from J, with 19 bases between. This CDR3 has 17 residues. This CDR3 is CASSQERGAAVGETQYF. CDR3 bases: TGTGCCAGCAGCCAAGAACGCGGAGCCGCGGTTGGGGAGACCCAGTACTTC.

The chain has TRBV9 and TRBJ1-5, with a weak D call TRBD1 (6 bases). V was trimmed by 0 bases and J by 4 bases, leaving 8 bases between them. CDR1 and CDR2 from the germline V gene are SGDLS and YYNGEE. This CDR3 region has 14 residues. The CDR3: CASSVGTVNQPQHF. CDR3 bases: TGTGCCAGCAGCGTAGGGACAGTTAATCAGCCCCAGCATTTT.

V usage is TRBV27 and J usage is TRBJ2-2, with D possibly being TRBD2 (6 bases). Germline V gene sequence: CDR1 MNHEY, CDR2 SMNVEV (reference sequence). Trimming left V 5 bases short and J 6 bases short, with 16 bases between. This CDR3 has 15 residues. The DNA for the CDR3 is TGTGCCAGCAGTCCAGGACGGGGGTTTGCCGGGGAGCTGTTTTTT. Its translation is CASSPGRGFAGELFF.

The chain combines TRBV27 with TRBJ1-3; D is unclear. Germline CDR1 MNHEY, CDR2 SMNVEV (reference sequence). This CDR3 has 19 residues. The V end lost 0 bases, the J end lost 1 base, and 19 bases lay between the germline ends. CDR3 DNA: TGTGCCAGCAGTTTATCGGGCCGGAGGAGTGGGTCTTCTGGAAACACCATATATTTT. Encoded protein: CASSLSGRRSGSSGNTIYF.

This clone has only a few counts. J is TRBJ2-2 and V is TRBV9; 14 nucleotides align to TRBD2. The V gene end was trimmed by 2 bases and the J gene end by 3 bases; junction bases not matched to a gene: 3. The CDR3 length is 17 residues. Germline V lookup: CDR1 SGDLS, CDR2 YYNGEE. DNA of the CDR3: TGTGCCAGCAGCGTCGGGACTAGCGGGAGTTACACCGGGGAGCTGTTTTTT. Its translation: CASSVGTSGSYTGELFF.

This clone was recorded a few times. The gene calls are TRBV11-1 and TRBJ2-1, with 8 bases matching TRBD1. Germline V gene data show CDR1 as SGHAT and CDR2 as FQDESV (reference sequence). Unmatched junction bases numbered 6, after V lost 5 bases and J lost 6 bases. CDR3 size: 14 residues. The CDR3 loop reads CASSQTGAGNEQFF. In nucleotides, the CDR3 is TGTGCCAGCAGCCAGACAGGGGCGGGCAATGAGCAGTTCTTC. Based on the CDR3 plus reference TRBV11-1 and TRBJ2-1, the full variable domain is EAEVAQSPRYKITEKSQAVAFWCDPISGHATLYWYRQILGQGPELLVQFQDESVVDDSQLPKDRFSAERLKGVDSTLKIQPAELGDSAMYLCASSQTGAGNEQFFGPGTRLTVL.

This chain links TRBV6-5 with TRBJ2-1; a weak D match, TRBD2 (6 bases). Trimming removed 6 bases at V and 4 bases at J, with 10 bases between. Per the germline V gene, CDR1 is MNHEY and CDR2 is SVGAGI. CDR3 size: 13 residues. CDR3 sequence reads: CASRRGPYNEQFF. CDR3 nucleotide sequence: TGTGCCAGCAGGCGGGGCCCATACAATGAGCAGTTCTTC.

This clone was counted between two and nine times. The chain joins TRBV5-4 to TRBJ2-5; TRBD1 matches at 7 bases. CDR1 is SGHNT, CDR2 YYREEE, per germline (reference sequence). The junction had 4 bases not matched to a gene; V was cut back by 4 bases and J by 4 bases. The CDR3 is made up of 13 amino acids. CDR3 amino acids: CASSLWTGETQYF. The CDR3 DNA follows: TGTGCCAGCAGCCTCTGGACAGGAGAGACCCAGTACTTC.

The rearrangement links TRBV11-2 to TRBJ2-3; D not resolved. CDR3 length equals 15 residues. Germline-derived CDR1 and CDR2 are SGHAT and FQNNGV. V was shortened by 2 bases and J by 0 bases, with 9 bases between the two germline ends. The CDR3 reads CASSLRRTSTDTQYF. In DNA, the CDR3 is TGTGCCAGCAGCTTAAGGAGAACCAGCACAGATACGCAGTATTTT.

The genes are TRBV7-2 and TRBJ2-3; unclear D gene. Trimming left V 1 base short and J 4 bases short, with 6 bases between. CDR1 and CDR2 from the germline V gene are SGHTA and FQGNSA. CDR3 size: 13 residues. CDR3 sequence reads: CASSLVGPDTQYF. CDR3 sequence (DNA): TGTGCCAGCAGCTTAGTTGGGCCAGATACGCAGTATTTT.

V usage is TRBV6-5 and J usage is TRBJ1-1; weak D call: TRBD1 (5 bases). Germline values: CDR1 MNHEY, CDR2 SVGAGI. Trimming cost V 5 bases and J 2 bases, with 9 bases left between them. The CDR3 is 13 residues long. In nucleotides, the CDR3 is TGTGCCAGCAGTCGGGGCCGTAACACTGAAGCTTTCTTT. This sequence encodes CASSRGRNTEAFF.

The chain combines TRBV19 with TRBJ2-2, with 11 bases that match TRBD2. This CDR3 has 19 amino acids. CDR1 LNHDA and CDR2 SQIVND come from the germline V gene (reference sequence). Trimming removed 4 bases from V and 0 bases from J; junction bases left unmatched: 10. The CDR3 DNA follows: TGTGCCAGTAGTAGAGTGGGGCTAGCGGGAGGACCGAACACCGGGGAGCTGTTTTTT. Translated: CASSRVGLAGGPNTGELFF.

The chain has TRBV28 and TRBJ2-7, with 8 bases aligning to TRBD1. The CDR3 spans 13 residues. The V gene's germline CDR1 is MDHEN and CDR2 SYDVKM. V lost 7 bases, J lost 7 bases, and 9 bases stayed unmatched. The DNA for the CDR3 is TGTGCCAGCACCAGGACAGGGCCGCGAGAGCAGTACTTC. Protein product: CASTRTGPREQYF.

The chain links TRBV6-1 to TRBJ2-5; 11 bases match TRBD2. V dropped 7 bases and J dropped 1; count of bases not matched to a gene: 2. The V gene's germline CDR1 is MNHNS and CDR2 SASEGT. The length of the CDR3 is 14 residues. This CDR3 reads CASTSGRIQETQYF. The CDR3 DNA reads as TGTGCCAGCACTAGCGGGAGGATCCAAGAGACCCAGTACTTC.

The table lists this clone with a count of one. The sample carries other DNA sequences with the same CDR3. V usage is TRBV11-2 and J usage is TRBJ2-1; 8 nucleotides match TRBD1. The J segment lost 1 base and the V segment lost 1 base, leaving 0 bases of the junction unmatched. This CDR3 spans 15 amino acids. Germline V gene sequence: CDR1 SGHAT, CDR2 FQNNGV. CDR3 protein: CASSLGTGSYNEQFF. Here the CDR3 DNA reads TGTGCCAGCAGCTTAGGGACAGGGTCCTACAATGAGCAGTTCTTC.

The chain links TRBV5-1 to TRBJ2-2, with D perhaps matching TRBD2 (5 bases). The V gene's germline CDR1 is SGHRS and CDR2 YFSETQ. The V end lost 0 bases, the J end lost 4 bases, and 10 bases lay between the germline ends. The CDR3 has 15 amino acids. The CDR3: CASSLGGVGTGELFF. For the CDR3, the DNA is TGCGCCAGCAGCTTGGGGGGAGTAGGCACCGGGGAGCTGTTTTTT.

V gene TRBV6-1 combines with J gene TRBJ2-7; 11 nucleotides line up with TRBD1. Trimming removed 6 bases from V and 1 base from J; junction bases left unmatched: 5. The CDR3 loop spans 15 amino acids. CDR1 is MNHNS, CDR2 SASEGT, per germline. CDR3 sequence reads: CASRYRDRGSYEQYF. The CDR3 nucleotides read TGTGCCAGCAGATACCGGGACAGGGGGTCCTACGAGCAGTACTTC.

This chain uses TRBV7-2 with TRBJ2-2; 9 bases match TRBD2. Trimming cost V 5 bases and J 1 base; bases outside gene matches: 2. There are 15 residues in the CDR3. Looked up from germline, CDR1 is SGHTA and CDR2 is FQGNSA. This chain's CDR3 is CASSASGMNTGELFF. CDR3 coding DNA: TGTGCCAGCAGCGCTAGCGGGATGAACACCGGGGAGCTGTTTTTT.

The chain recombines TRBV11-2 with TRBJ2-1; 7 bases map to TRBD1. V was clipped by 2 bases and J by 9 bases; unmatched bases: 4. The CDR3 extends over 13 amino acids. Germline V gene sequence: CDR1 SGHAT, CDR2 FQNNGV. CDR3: CASSLTRTGEQFF. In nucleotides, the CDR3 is TGTGCCAGCAGCTTAACAAGGACAGGTGAGCAGTTCTTC.

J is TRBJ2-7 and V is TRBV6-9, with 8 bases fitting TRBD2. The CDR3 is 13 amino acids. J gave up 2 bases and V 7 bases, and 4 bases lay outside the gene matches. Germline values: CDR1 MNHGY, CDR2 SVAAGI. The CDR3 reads CASITSGTYEQYF. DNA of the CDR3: TGTGCCAGCATTACTAGCGGAACCTACGAGCAGTACTTC.

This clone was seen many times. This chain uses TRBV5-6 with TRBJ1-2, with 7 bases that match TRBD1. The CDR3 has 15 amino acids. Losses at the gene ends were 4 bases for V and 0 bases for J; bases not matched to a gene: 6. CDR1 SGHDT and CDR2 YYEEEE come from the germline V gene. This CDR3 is CASSVRGQTNYGYTF. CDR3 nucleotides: TGTGCCAGCAGCGTCCGGGGACAGACTAACTATGGCTACACCTTC.

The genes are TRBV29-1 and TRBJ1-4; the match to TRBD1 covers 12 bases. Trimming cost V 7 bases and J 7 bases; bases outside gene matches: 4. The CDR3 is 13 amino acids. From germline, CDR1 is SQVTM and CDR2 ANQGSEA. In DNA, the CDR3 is TGCAGCGCCGGGACAGGGGGCGTTGAAAAACTGTTTTTT. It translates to CSAGTGGVEKLFF.